The 15 T cell receptor beta chains reported below all come from one sample, sequenced in a study of CD8 T cells in ankylosing spondylitis. TCRdb reprocessed the 5' RACE reads via MiXCR and lists one record per CDR3 protein. The sample includes 220,000 or so distinct CDR3 sequences, about 10% seen only once; the top ten take roughly a fifth. Specimen: blood, either unsorted or a sorted T cell fraction (not recorded which). Receptors were obtained from a male donor with ankylosing spondylitis or in good health (not recorded which).

This clonotype was recorded a few times. This chain joins TRBV7-2 and TRBJ2-3, with 7 nucleotides matching TRBD2. From germline, CDR1 is SGHTA and CDR2 FQGNSA. This CDR3 spans 16 amino acids. The junction had 11 bases not matched to a gene; V was cut back by 5 bases and J by 3 bases. CDR3 nucleotide sequence: TGTGCCAGCAGCGCGAACCTGGGGGGGGGGACAGATACGCAGTATTTT. Protein sequence: CASSANLGGGTDTQYF.

Many counts were recorded for this clonotype. The chain recombines TRBV20-1 with TRBJ2-3; D is ambiguous. Germline CDR1 DFQATT, CDR2 SNEGSKA (reference sequence). With 5 bases removed from V and 0 bases from J, the gap between germline ends came to 12 bases. The CDR3 has 14 amino acids. The CDR3: CSADTGSSTDTQYF. The CDR3 DNA is TGCAGTGCTGATACCGGATCTAGCACAGATACGCAGTATTTT.

This clonotype was detected many times. The chain uses TRBV12-3 or TRBV12-4 and TRBJ2-7; TRBD1 agrees at 7 bases. Trimming at V came to 4 bases and at J to 12 bases, leaving 9 bases not matched to a gene. This CDR3 region has 12 residues. CDR3 region: CASSSPGGVAYF. As DNA, the CDR3 is TGTGCCAGCAGTTCCCCAGGGGGAGTCGCGTACTTC.

Regarding this clonotype: A single base separates this from a much larger clone, so it may be a read error. The conserved phenylalanine or tryptophan is not found at the CDR3 terminus, so this likely reflects a read error. V and J are TRBV7-9 and TRBJ1-1; 8 bases are a match to TRBD1. The CDR3 runs to 15 residues. Trimming cost V 3 bases and J 2 bases; bases outside gene matches: 5. Germline V lookup: CDR1 SEHNR, CDR2 FQNEAQ (reference sequence). The CDR3 DNA follows: TGTGCCAGCAGCTTGATACAGGGGGTTAACACTGAAGCTTTCCTT. Amino acids: CASSLIQGVNTEAFL.

The V gene is TRBV27, the J gene TRBJ1-5; no clear D. V was clipped by 2 bases and J by 3 bases, with 8 bases between them. The CDR3 runs 14 residues. The germline V gene encodes CDR1 MNHEY and CDR2 SMNVEV (reference sequence). CDR3 nucleotides: TGTGCCAGCAGTTTACGGCCAGTCAATCAGCCCCAGCATTTT. Its translation is CASSLRPVNQPQHF.

This clonotype was seen many times. This rearrangement joins TRBV7-9 to TRBJ1-2; 7 bases align to TRBD1. The junction had 8 bases not matched to a gene; V was cut back by 1 base and J by 0 bases. Looked up from germline, CDR1 is SEHNR and CDR2 is FQNEAQ (reference sequence). This CDR3 comprises 17 residues. CDR3 in amino acids: CASSLGDGTDTNYGYTF. The CDR3 DNA follows: TGTGCCAGCAGCTTAGGAGACGGGACAGACACTAACTATGGCTACACCTTC.

In its sample, this clonotype was seen many times. The V call is TRBV2, the J call TRBJ2-2; D possibly corresponds to TRBD1 (5 bases). V lost 5 bases and J lost 4, with 14 bases in between. This CDR3 is built from 15 residues. Per the germline V gene, CDR1 is SNHLY and CDR2 is FYNNEI. The DNA of the CDR3 is TGTGCCAGCAGTCGGTTAGCTGGGGCCACCGGGGAGCTGTTTTTT. It is translated as CASSRLAGATGELFF.

The table lists this clonotype with many counts. The rearrangement joins TRBV7-9 to TRBJ2-7; D not certain. The germline V gene has CDR1 SEHNR and CDR2 FQNEAQ (reference sequence). The V end lost 4 bases, the J end lost 0 bases, and 16 bases lay between the germline ends. The CDR3 contains 16 residues. As DNA, the CDR3 is TGTGCCAGCAGCTGTGGTTCTTGTTCCAACTCCTACGAGCAGTACTTC. This encodes CASSCGSCSNSYEQYF. Filled out from reference TRBV7-9 and TRBJ2-7, the complete variable domain reads DTGVSQNPRHKITKRGQNVTFRCDPISEHNRLYWYRQTLGQGPEFLTYFQNEAQLEKSRLLSDRFSAERPKGSFSTLEIQRTEQGDSAMYLCASSCGSCSNSYEQYFGPGTRLTVT.

This clonotype has just a few counts. The V gene is TRBV6-5, the J gene TRBJ1-2, with a tentative D call TRBD1 (5 bases). CDR1 and CDR2 (germline): MNHEY, SVGAGI. Trimming removed 0 bases from V and 4 bases from J, with 9 bases in between. The length of the CDR3 is 14 residues. DNA for the CDR3: TGTGCCAGCAGTTACTCCGGGGCGGGCTATGGCTACACCTTC. Protein product: CASSYSGAGYGYTF.

This clonotype has just a few counts. CDR3 loop: CASRYRDRGVYEQYF. The CDR3 DNA reads as TGTGCCAGCAGGTATCGGGACAGGGGGGTATACGAGCAGTACTTC. The chain couples TRBV6-5 to TRBJ2-7, with 11 bases identical to TRBD1. V dropped 6 bases and J dropped 4; count of bases not matched to a gene: 8. The CDR3 covers 15 residues. Germline lookup yields CDR1 MNHEY and CDR2 SVGAGI.

On this clonotype: A much larger clonotype is one base distant, so this may be a read error. The V and J genes are TRBV28 and TRBJ2-3; perhaps TRBD1 as D (6 bases). With the DNA end fitting TRBJ1-5 better, the J assignment may be wrong. The CDR3 consists of 15 residues. Per the germline V gene, CDR1 is MDHEN and CDR2 is SYDVKM. CDR3 in amino acids: CASRTSGGAVDTQHF. The CDR3 DNA follows: TGTGCCAGCAGGACTAGCGGGGGGGCTGTAGATACGCAGCATTTT.

This clonotype has ten or more counts. The chain has TRBV7-2 and TRBJ1-3, with D uncertain. The V gene's germline CDR1 is SGHTA and CDR2 FQGNSA. CDR3 length equals 16 residues. The germline V and J ends were trimmed by 5 bases and 0 bases, with 14 bases remaining between them. CDR3 sequence reads: CASSPGDGSSGNTIYF. CDR3 bases: TGTGCCAGCAGCCCCGGAGACGGGTCCTCTGGAAACACCATATATTTT.

This clonotype has a count of ten or more. The rearrangement uses TRBV7-2 and TRBJ2-2; D not resolved. The CDR3 has 13 amino acids. V shed 7 bases and J shed 6 bases, with 12 bases lying between them. Germline CDR1 and CDR2: SGHTA and FQGNSA. CDR3 region: CASTAHYSGELFF. For the CDR3, the DNA is TGTGCCAGCACCGCCCATTATTCCGGGGAGCTGTTTTTT.

This clonotype appeared many times. The chain couples TRBV13 to TRBJ2-1, with 9 bases lining up with TRBD2. V shed 8 bases and J 9 bases; nucleotides not matched to a gene: 8. Germline V lookup: CDR1 PRHDT, CDR2 FYEKMQ (reference sequence). The CDR3 covers 13 residues. CDR3 DNA: TGTGCCAGCGGACTAGCGCAAGTAACTGAGCAGTTCTTC. This gives the protein CASGLAQVTEQFF.

In this sample, this clonotype turned up many times. This chain links TRBV3-1 with TRBJ2-3, with TRBD2 identical over 9 bases. This CDR3 comprises 15 residues. Looked up from germline, CDR1 is LGHDT and CDR2 is YNNKEL (reference sequence). V was pared by 5 bases and J by 2 bases, with 5 bases of the junction left unmatched. The CDR3 bases are TGTGCCAGCAGCGGTGGCGGGGGGGCCACAGATACGCAGTATTTT. Translated, it gives CASSGGGGATDTQYF.